This TCR beta chain was identified during a study of identifying expanded T cells in peripheral blood. As regards this clone: Its antigen remains unidentified.

Points from the study as a whole: Over about two and four weeks, about 15 and 19 clones changed, versus around 1.1 between replicates. Clone count variance between approximately 2-week samples rose with total template count.

During the collection period, no donor immune events like infections were recorded. V dropped 7 bases and J dropped 9; count of bases not matched to a gene: 15. This CDR3 contains 15 residues. Germline CDR1 is MNHEY and CDR2 is SMNVEV (reference sequence). TCRdb's table, derived via immunoSEQ multiplex PCR, lists solely in-frame clones and lacks some. The sample gives about 86,000 clones, roughly 84% of which show up once; 4% to 5.5% is in the top ten. The TCR was taken from a person aged 18 to 69 in good health. V and J are TRBV27 and TRBJ2-1; 7 nucleotides align to TRBD2. The specimen sequenced was blood. The CDR3, as DNA: TGTGCCAGCACACCCTGGCTAGCGGAGAAGGGTGAGCAGTTCTTC. Amino acids: CASTPWLAEKGEQFF.